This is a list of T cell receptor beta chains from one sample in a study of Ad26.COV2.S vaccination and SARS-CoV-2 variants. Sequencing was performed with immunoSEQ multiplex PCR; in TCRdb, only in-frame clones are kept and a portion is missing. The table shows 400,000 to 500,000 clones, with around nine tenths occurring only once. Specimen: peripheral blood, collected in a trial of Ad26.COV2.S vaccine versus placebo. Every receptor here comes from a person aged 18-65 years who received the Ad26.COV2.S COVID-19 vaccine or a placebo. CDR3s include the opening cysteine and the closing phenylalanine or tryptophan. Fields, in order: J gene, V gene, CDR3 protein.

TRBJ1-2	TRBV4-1	CASSLPGQNYGYTF
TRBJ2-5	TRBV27	CASSLAGGPSETQYF
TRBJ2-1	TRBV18	CASSPQGAMDNEQFF
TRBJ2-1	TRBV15	CATSRGGQGWNEQFF
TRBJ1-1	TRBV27	CASRGAGEEAFF
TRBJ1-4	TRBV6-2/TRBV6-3	CASSVGASLNEKLFF
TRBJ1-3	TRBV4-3	CASSQADRPSSGNTIYF
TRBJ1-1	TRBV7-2	CASSYTGLNTEAFF
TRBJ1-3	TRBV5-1	CASSPQGASGNTIYF
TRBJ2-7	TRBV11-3	CASSPGQARGEQYF
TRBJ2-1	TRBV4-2	CASSPGAGGENEQFF
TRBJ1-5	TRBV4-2	CASSQDSRSNQPQHF
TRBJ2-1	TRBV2	CASSEAATVYNEQFF
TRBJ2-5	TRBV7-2	CASSLMRGPRETQYF
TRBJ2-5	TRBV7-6	CASSPRGRSGAQETQYF
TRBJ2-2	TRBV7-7	CASSYGQRNTGELFF
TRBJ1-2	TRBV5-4	CASSSQSGGRGYGYTF
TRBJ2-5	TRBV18	CASSPNRGQETQYF
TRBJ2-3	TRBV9	CASSVGGSPSDTQYF
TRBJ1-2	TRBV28	CASTTPDRANGYTF
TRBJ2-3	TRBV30	CAWSATPGQGADTQYF
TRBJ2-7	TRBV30	CAWTTSHLPLSYEQYF
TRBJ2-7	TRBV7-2	CASSLRPGSPYEQYF
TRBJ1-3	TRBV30	CAWNEGFSGNTIYF
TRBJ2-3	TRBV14	CASSQRTSGGNTQYF
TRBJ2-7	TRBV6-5	CASSLSVGAYEQYF
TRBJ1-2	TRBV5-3	CARSQMDGYGYTF
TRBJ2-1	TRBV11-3	CASSSRSDNPSSYNEQFF
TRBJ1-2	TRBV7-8	CASSPNGPTNYGYTF
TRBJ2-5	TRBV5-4	CASRPGTSGGEETQYF
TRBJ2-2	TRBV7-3	CASSLTGLDTGELFF
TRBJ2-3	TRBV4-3	CASSLAGPGTDTQYF
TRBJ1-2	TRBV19	CASTHWDGDLGYGYTF
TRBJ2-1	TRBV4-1	CASSQEFGGSYNEQFF
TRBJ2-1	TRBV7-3	CASSREGRYNEQFF
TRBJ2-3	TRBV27	CASRLGQGTGGTQYF
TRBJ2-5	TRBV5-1	CASSFVPGFQETQYF